The next 3 T cell receptor beta chains were all read from a single sample in a study of blood T cell repertoires in COVID-19 (TCRdb year 2020). Library preparation employed the immunoSEQ multiplex PCR assay. This immuneACCESS table, as held by TCRdb, lists in-frame sequences with V and J called but not all clones. Of the missing ones, under half trace to an unresolved V gene in checked studies; the others have no known cause. For this sample there are over 90,000 clones; 84% appear just once. Roughly 4.1% of the sample rests with the top ten. Sequenced sample: peripheral blood. The receptors were gathered from a human donor in a cohort sampled during active COVID-19.

This chain links TRBV5-4 with TRBJ2-4; TRBD2 matches 11 bases. The CDR3 loop spans 16 amino acids. The germline V gene encodes CDR1 SGHNT and CDR2 YYREEE (reference sequence). Germline trimming cut 4 bases from V and 5 bases from J; bases unmatched to any gene: 8. CDR3: CASSPVAGGHENIQYF. The CDR3 nucleotides are TGTGCCAGCAGCCCGGTAGCGGGGGGGCATGAAAACATTCAGTACTTC.

The rearrangement joins TRBV5-1 to TRBJ2-2, with a weak D call TRBD1 (5 bases). Deletions cut 4 bases from V and 5 bases from J, with 12 bases between. Germline-derived CDR1 and CDR2 are SGHRS and YFSETQ. This CDR3 region has 14 residues. The CDR3 DNA sequence: TGCGCCAGCAGCATGCAAGGGGTTACCGGGGAGCTGTTTTTT. It codes for CASSMQGVTGELFF.

This chain uses TRBV7-9 with TRBJ1-2; a weak D match, TRBD1 (5 bases). Germline lookup yields CDR1 SEHNR and CDR2 FQNEAQ (reference sequence). The CDR3 sequence is 14 residues long. Trimming shortened V by 1 base and J by 3 bases, and 9 bases separated the two germline ends. CDR3 region: CASSLGGAHYGYTF. As DNA, the CDR3 is TGTGCCAGCAGCTTAGGGGGCGCGCACTATGGCTACACCTTC.